The clone carrying this T cell receptor beta chain was seen only once. The antigen is unknown. The data derive from a study of T cells in Graves' hyperthyroidism and ophthalmopathy. Overall study results and limits: Among thyroid clonotypes expanded above 0.001, most also appeared in blood.

The authors took PBMCs from 8 to 10 ml fresh peripheral blood. CDR3 length equals 14 residues. Germline assignment: CDR1 MGHRA and CDR2 YSYEKL. The V end lost 6 bases, the J end lost 6 bases, and 15 bases lay between the germline ends. Amplified TCR beta CDR3 regions came from RNA transcripts. The primer set for the first-round RT-PCR of the TCR CDR3 was HTBI. TCRdb reprocessed the multiplex PCR reads via MiXCR and lists one record per CDR3 protein. The data contain hundreds of thousands of distinct CDR3 sequences, approximately 15% of them singletons. The clonotype comes from a woman aged 40 to 49 with Graves' ophthalmopathy. Source material: blood. The chain joins TRBV4-1 to TRBJ2-1; the D gene is possibly TRBD1 (6 bases). CDR3 in amino acids: CASSLEDRLNEQFF. The CDR3 coding sequence is TGCGCCAGCAGTCTTGAGGACAGACTCAATGAGCAGTTCTTC.